The clone carrying this T cell receptor beta chain showed up many times. Its specificity is not known. Germline V gene data show CDR1 as SGHTA and CDR2 as FQGNSA. The CDR3 covers 14 residues. The germline V and J ends were trimmed by 1 base and 0 bases, with 6 bases remaining between them. This sample stems from a study of T cell repertoires in cytomegalovirus infection. TCRdb re-analysed the reads in MiXCR, keeping a single row per CDR3 protein. The repertoire consists of more than 140,000 distinct CDR3 sequences, with 5.5% to 8% occurring once and the leading ten covering approximately 18%. General observations from the study: CMV-specific TCR beta clonotypes restricted by HLA-C dominated the ex vivo response.

Sequences were obtained from PBMCs. The gene calls are TRBV7-2 and TRBJ1-2; D call uncertain. This sequence was found in a human donor in good health (CMV status not recorded). Some clones in this sample may be carry-over from other donors' samples. Here the CDR3 DNA reads TGTGCCAGCAGCTTAGAGCAGTCTAACTATGGCTACACCTTC. This codes for CASSLEQSNYGYTF. The variable domain in full, with the rest retrieved from reference TRBV7-2 and TRBJ1-2, is GAGVSQSPSNKVTEKGKDVELRCDPISGHTALYWYRQSLGQGLEFLIYFQGNSAPDKSGLPSDRFSAERTGGSVSTLTIQRTQQEDSAVYLCASSLEQSNYGYTFGSGTRLTVV.